These 7 T cell receptor beta chains were sequenced from one sample in a study of liver allograft versus peripheral blood T cells. In the study overall: The authors compared T cell receptor repertoires in transplanted livers with recipients' peripheral blood repertoires.

MiXCR was run by TCRdb on the reads, yielding one entry per CDR3 protein. The sample consists of under 950 distinct CDR3 sequences, about a sixth of them appearing once. The receptors come from a human patient who had a liver transplant. The graft donor may be the source of some T cells.

This clonotype is large by share. This chain connects TRBV7-2 to TRBJ2-1; the match to TRBD1 covers 8 bases. CDR1 and CDR2 (germline): SGHTA, FQGNSA. The CDR3 runs 15 residues. V lost 7 bases and J lost 4; bases outside the gene matches: 9. In DNA, the CDR3 is TGTGCCAGCATCGACCCGGGACAGGAGTACAATGAGCAGTTCTTC. Amino acid sequence: CASIDPGQEYNEQFF.

This clonotype was observed a handful of times. The chain combines TRBV9 with TRBJ1-4, with 8 nucleotides matching TRBD1. The trim removed 3 bases at V and 5 bases at J, leaving 3 bases unmatched. The CDR3 is 14 residues long. From germline, CDR1 is SGDLS and CDR2 YYNGEE. CDR3 sequence reads: CASSATGENEKLFF. The CDR3 DNA is TGTGCCAGCAGCGCGACAGGGGAAAATGAAAAACTGTTTTTT.

The rearrangement joins TRBV20-1 to TRBJ1-1; D not certain. Germline values: CDR1 DFQATT, CDR2 SNEGSKA (reference sequence). The germline V and J ends were trimmed by 0 bases and 0 bases, with 5 bases remaining between them. The CDR3 is 13 residues long. CDR3 DNA sequence: TGCAGTGCTAGAGATGGGGTGAACACTGAAGCTTTCTTT. It codes for CSARDGVNTEAFF.

The genes are TRBV6-2 or TRBV6-3 and TRBJ1-5; no reliable D call. The CDR3 totals 13 residues. From germline, CDR1 is MNHEY and CDR2 SVGEGT. V was shortened by 7 bases and J by 7 bases, with 14 bases between the two germline ends. The CDR3 loop reads CASTTQDHQPQHF. In DNA, the CDR3 is TGTGCCAGCACTACTCAAGACCACCAGCCCCAGCATTTT.

This clonotype was observed a few times. The chain links TRBV25-1 to TRBJ2-3, with D tentatively TRBD2 (5 bases). V shed 8 bases and J shed 6 bases, with 6 bases lying between them. The length of the CDR3 is 10 residues. From germline, CDR1 is MGHDK and CDR2 SYGVNS. Written as DNA, the CDR3 is TGTGCCAGCCCGGGGGATACGCAGTATTTT. Protein product: CASPGDTQYF.

This clonotype is medium-sized by share. V and J are TRBV7-3 and TRBJ2-1; 8 bases match TRBD1. CDR1 is SGHTA, CDR2 FQGTGA, per germline. The CDR3 totals 15 residues. The junction had 4 bases not matched to a gene; V was cut back by 1 base and J by 5 bases. Written as DNA, the CDR3 is TGTGCCAGCAGCTTAAGAGACAGGGGTGACAATGAGCAGTTCTTC. Its protein is CASSLRDRGDNEQFF.

This clonotype is deemed large (0.1 to 1%). V gene TRBV19 combines with J gene TRBJ2-7; D is unresolved. CDR1 LNHDA and CDR2 SQIVND come from the germline V gene (reference sequence). This CDR3 comprises 15 residues. V was cut by 5 bases and J by 3 bases, with 17 bases left in between. The CDR3 DNA follows: TGTGCCAGTAGTGTGGGCCCGAATTCCCTCTACGAGCAGTACTTC. This encodes CASSVGPNSLYEQYF.